This TCR beta chain was obtained from a study of blood T cell repertoires in COVID-19. The wider study: COVID-19 samples, acute and convalescent, were from the United States, Italy and Spain. T cells, B-cell-depleted T cells, or PBMCs provided the cDNA or gDNA that served as material.

Per the original methods: By means of reference gene primer amplification, nucleated cell counts were estimated. The method was immunoSEQ multiplex PCR; TCRdb's version includes in-frame clones alone and lacks a portion of them. The D gene and trimming were derived from the DNA, and the V and J assignments and clone size from that table. The sample lists about 130,000 clones, 84% occurring once. Trimming shortened V by 7 bases and J by 3 bases, and 22 bases separated the two germline ends. This CDR3 is 17 amino acids long. Germline CDR1 and CDR2: LNHDA and SQIVND (reference sequence). The chain links TRBV19 to TRBJ1-5; D is possibly TRBD1 (6 bases). The sample comprised peripheral blood. This sequence was found in a woman in her 30s who had recovered from COVID-19. CDR3 sequence: CASTDDQEQGFNQPQHF. The CDR3, as DNA: TGTGCCAGTACCGATGACCAGGAACAGGGCTTCAATCAGCCCCAGCATTTT. Looking up the rest from reference TRBV19 and TRBJ1-5 gives the full variable domain: DGGITQSPKYLFRKEGQNVTLSCEQNLNHDAMYWYRQDPGQGLRLIYYSQIVNDFQKGDIAEGYSVSREKKESFPLTVTSAQKNPTAFYLCASTDDQEQGFNQPQHFGDGTRLSIL.